This is a list of T cell receptor beta chains from one sample in a study of cytomegalovirus exposure and HLA in healthy donors. The protocol was immunoSEQ multiplex PCR, while the TCRdb copy is restricted to in-frame clones and leaves out a portion. The profile covers some 140,000 clones, with 60% to 85% appearing a single time and around 3.2% taken by the ten largest. Sample: PBMCs. All receptors derive from a man aged 25-40 years in good health and CMV-seronegative. Both conserved end residues are part of each CDR3. The D gene is left open where the match is weak. For some rows the clone size is stated as once, few or many, or as a class when expanded; others skip it.

V	size	D	J	DNA	CDR3
TRBV7-3	.	TRBD2	TRBJ2-1	TGTGCCAGCAGCCCTTTAATTCCAGGTCCTTGGAGGGAGGGCCAATACAATGAGCAGTTCTTC	CASSPLIPGPWREGQYNEQFF
TRBV27	.	.	TRBJ2-2	TGTGCCAGCAGTCTCCGACCCCAGGTAGTTTGGGGGGAGCTGTTTTTT	CASSLRPQVVWGELFF
TRBV7-9	.	TRBD1	TRBJ1-3	TGTGCCAGCAGCTTGGGGGGACAGTCTGGAAACACCATATATTTT	CASSLGGQSGNTIYF
TRBV25-1	few	.	TRBJ1-5	TGTGCCAGCAGTGAATTCGGGGGGGCCCAGCCCCAGCATTTT	CASSEFGGAQPQHF
TRBV2	.	.	TRBJ2-5	TGTGCCAGCATGCGTGACACACAAGAGACCCAGTACTTC	CASMRDTQETQYF
TRBV11-2	once	TRBD1	TRBJ1-2	TGTGCCAGCAGCTCAAGAGGGACAGGGGTTTTAGAGGGCTACACCTTC	CASSSRGTGVLEGYTF
TRBV7-3	.	.	TRBJ1-1	TGTGCCAGCAGCTTAACAGGACAGCGTATTGATGAAGCTTTCTTT	CASSLTGQRIDEAFF
TRBV5-4	.	TRBD1	TRBJ2-3	TGTGCCAGCAGCTTACCGGGACAGGGTACGCAGTATTTT	CASSLPGQGTQYF
TRBV7-9	.	TRBD1	TRBJ2-7	TGTGCCAGCAGCTTAGGTCCACTCGGTTGGGGACAGGGGGCGCGTGAGCAGTACTTC	CASSLGPLGWGQGAREQYF
TRBV5-6	.	TRBD2	TRBJ2-5	TGTGCCAGCAGCTATACCGGGACTAGCTCTCAAGAGACCCAGTACTTC	CASSYTGTSSQETQYF
TRBV7-9	once	TRBD1	TRBJ1-4	TGTGCCAGCAGCTTAACCGGGACAGGTGATGAAAAACTGTTTTTT	CASSLTGTGDEKLFF
TRBV25-1	.	.	TRBJ1-2	TGTGCCAGCAGTGACCGCGGCCTGGGCTATGGCTACACCTTC	CASSDRGLGYGYTF